The 26 T cell receptor beta chains presented below share a single source sample, sequenced in a study of blood T cell repertoires in COVID-19. Assay used: immunoSEQ multiplex PCR; TCRdb lists only in-frame clones, some missing. The repertoire holds more than 85,000 clones, with 87% as singletons. Sequencing was done on a sample of peripheral blood. The receptors shown here come from a woman aged 45 to 65 with COVID-19, enrolled during active disease.

The rearrangement links TRBV11-2 to TRBJ1-1, with 9 bases matching TRBD1. V gave up 5 bases and J gave up 5 bases; unmatched junction bases: 9. This CDR3 has 15 residues. CDR1 is SGHAT and CDR2 is FQNNGV in the germline V gene. The CDR3 reads CASSGLRDRATEAFF. The CDR3 DNA reads TGTGCCAGCAGCGGACTTAGGGACAGGGCGACTGAAGCTTTCTTT. Full variable domain (remainder filled in from reference TRBV11-2 and TRBJ1-1): EAGVAQSPRYKIIEKRQSVAFWCNPISGHATLYWYQQILGQGPKLLIQFQNNGVVDDSQLPKDRFSAERLKGVDSTLKIQPAKLEDSAVYLCASSGLRDRATEAFFGQGTRLTVV.

The gene calls are TRBV27 and TRBJ2-7, with D possibly matching TRBD2 (6 bases). This CDR3 comprises 17 residues. The germline CDR1 and CDR2 sequences are MNHEY and SMNVEV (reference sequence). V lost 1 base to trimming and J lost 0 bases, with 16 bases between them. This CDR3 is CASSLLGGSGLSYEQYF. In nucleotides, the CDR3 is TGTGCCAGCAGTTTATTGGGCGGTAGCGGCCTCTCCTACGAGCAGTACTTC.

J is TRBJ2-2 and V is TRBV7-2, with TRBD1 identical over 7 bases. Trimming removed 4 bases from V and 1 base from J; junction bases left unmatched: 15. CDR1 and CDR2 (germline): SGHTA, FQGNSA. The CDR3 loop spans 19 amino acids. CDR3 nucleotide sequence: TGTGCCAGCAGCTACTCACCGACAGGGTGGGGCTTGAACACCGGGGAGCTGTTTTTT. Encoded protein: CASSYSPTGWGLNTGELFF.

The V call is TRBV6-5, the J call TRBJ2-1; no firm D call. V lost 3 bases and J lost 3, with 12 bases in between. CDR3 length: 15 residues. Germline CDR1 is MNHEY and CDR2 is SVGAGI. The CDR3 DNA reads as TGTGCCAGCAGTTATGAAAATACAGTCTACAATGAGCAGTTCTTC. Protein: CASSYENTVYNEQFF.

V usage is TRBV3-1 (or the pseudogene TRBV3-2) and J usage is TRBJ2-6; weak D call: TRBD1 (5 bases). This CDR3 has 16 amino acids. The V end was cut by 5 bases, the J end by 2 bases, with 13 bases between. Germline V CDR1 and CDR2: LGHDT, YNNKEL (reference sequence). The chain's CDR3 is CASSSKGRAGANVLTF. In nucleotides, the CDR3 is TGTGCCAGCAGCTCCAAAGGCAGGGCTGGGGCCAACGTCCTGACTTTC.

The CDR3 sequence: CASSVTSDNNEQFF. Written as DNA, the CDR3 is TGTGCCAGCAGCGTGACTAGCGATAACAATGAGCAGTTCTTC. This rearrangement joins TRBV9 to TRBJ2-1; TRBD2 matches at 8 bases. The J segment lost 5 bases and the V segment lost 2 bases, leaving 3 bases of the junction unmatched. In germline, CDR1 is SGDLS, CDR2 YYNGEE. CDR3 length: 14 amino acids.

J is TRBJ1-2 and V is TRBV30; no definite D call. CDR3 length: 12 residues. Trimming removed 2 bases at V and 3 bases at J, with 7 bases between. Germline CDR1 GTSNPN, CDR2 SVGIG (reference sequence). The DNA of the CDR3 is TGTGCCTGGAGTCTAACAGACTATGGCTACACCTTC. It codes for CAWSLTDYGYTF.

This clone was detected ten times or more. V gene TRBV6-1 combines with J gene TRBJ2-7, with 8 bases lining up with TRBD1. This CDR3 region has 14 residues. Germline trimming cut 2 bases from V and 6 bases from J; bases unmatched to any gene: 6. Germline CDR1 reads MNHNS; CDR2 reads SASEGT. The CDR3 spells CASSEQQGGGEQYF. As DNA, the CDR3 is TGTGCCAGCAGTGAACAACAGGGGGGAGGCGAGCAGTACTTC.

The CDR3 sequence: CASSPGTGGLGEQYF. DNA of the CDR3: TGTGCCAGCTCACCAGGGACAGGGGGCTTGGGGGAGCAGTACTTC. The chain links TRBV18 to TRBJ2-7, with 12 bases fitting TRBD1. CDR1 and CDR2 from the germline V gene are KGHSH and LQKENI. The CDR3 runs to 15 residues. The V segment lost 2 bases and the J segment 7 bases; nucleotides outside the gene matches: 6.

The rearrangement uses TRBV11-2 and TRBJ2-5, with 10 bases that match TRBD2. The CDR3 extends over 15 amino acids. V shed 5 bases and J 7 bases; nucleotides not matched to a gene: 10. Looked up from germline, CDR1 is SGHAT and CDR2 is FQNNGV. CDR3: CASSKLAGRIVTQYF. CDR3 DNA: TGTGCCAGCAGCAAACTAGCGGGGAGAATCGTGACCCAGTACTTC.

The chain carries TRBV7-9 and TRBJ2-1, with 10 bases identical to TRBD2. Losses at the gene ends were 5 bases for V and 4 bases for J; bases not matched to a gene: 5. CDR3 size: 15 residues. The germline V gene encodes CDR1 SEHNR and CDR2 FQNEAQ (reference sequence). The CDR3 coding sequence is TGTGCCAGCAGCCGAACTAGCGGGGCTTACAATGAGCAGTTCTTC. As protein: CASSRTSGAYNEQFF.

This clone occurred once. The chain employs TRBV9 and TRBJ1-2; perhaps TRBD1 as D (5 bases). Germline CDR1 SGDLS, CDR2 YYNGEE. The V and J ends lost 3 bases and 0 bases respectively, with 15 bases between them. This CDR3 is built from 16 residues. The DNA of the CDR3 is TGTGCCAGCAGCGCAGGCCTGGGGGGATCTAACTATGGCTACACCTTC. It codes for CASSAGLGGSNYGYTF.

The chain links TRBV19 to TRBJ2-1, with D maybe TRBD2 (6 bases). V was cut by 1 base and J by 5 bases, with 6 bases left in between. Looked up from germline, CDR1 is LNHDA and CDR2 is SQIVND (reference sequence). The CDR3 consists of 13 residues. In DNA form, the CDR3 reads TGTGCCAGTAGTATAGCGGGGGACAATGAGCAGTTCTTC. Its protein is CASSIAGDNEQFF.

The chain joins TRBV6-1 to TRBJ2-7, with 10 bases fitting TRBD2. V gave up 2 bases and J gave up 2 bases; unmatched junction bases: 6. The CDR3 consists of 16 residues. CDR1 is MNHNS, CDR2 SASEGT, per germline. CDR3 bases: TGTGCCAGCAGTGAATGGGCTAGCGGGGGTCCCTACGAGCAGTACTTC. This sequence encodes CASSEWASGGPYEQYF.

The chain couples TRBV10-3 to TRBJ2-7, with TRBD1 matching 8 bases. J was trimmed by 3 bases and V by 8 bases; bases with no gene match: 9. Per the germline V gene, CDR1 is ENHRY and CDR2 is SYGVKD. The length of the CDR3 is 14 residues. The CDR3 nucleotides read TGTGCCATCCGACAGCAGGGGGCGGACTACGAGCAGTACTTC. It translates to CAIRQQGADYEQYF.

The V gene is TRBV6-5, the J gene TRBJ2-7; TRBD1 matches at 9 bases. There are 14 residues in the CDR3. Germline lookup yields CDR1 MNHEY and CDR2 SVGAGI. V was pared by 8 bases and J by 5 bases, with 10 bases of the junction left unmatched. In DNA, the CDR3 is TGTGCCAGCGGTATCCGGGACAGGGCCGACGAGCAGTACTTC. Translated, it gives CASGIRDRADEQYF.

The chain has TRBV30 and TRBJ1-3; 9 nucleotides align to TRBD1. There are 16 residues in the CDR3. V lost 2 bases, J lost 3 bases, and 8 bases stayed unmatched. Germline CDR1 is GTSNPN and CDR2 is SVGIG (reference sequence). The CDR3 DNA follows: TGTGCCTGGAGTACTGGACAGGGGACAATTGGAAACACCATATATTTT. Amino acids: CAWSTGQGTIGNTIYF.

The chain links TRBV10-3 to TRBJ2-3; 8 bases are shared with TRBD1. Germline V gives CDR1 ENHRY, CDR2 SYGVKD. Trimming at V came to 8 bases and at J to 0 bases, leaving 7 bases not matched to a gene. The CDR3 runs to 15 residues. In nucleotides, the CDR3 is TGTGCCATCGATCGGACAGGGTCTAGCACAGATACGCAGTATTTT. The encoded protein is CAIDRTGSSTDTQYF.

This clone was observed once. V gene TRBV15 combines with J gene TRBJ1-5; D might be TRBD1 (5 bases). V lost 0 bases to trimming and J lost 0 bases, with 9 bases between them. The CDR3 runs to 16 residues. The germline CDR1 and CDR2 sequences are LNHNV and YYDKDF (reference sequence). This chain's CDR3 is CATSRDGTNSNQPQHF. The CDR3 DNA sequence: TGTGCCACCAGCAGAGATGGGACTAATAGCAATCAGCCCCAGCATTTT.

A few counts support this clone. The V gene is TRBV3-1 (or the pseudogene TRBV3-2), the J gene TRBJ2-1; D is ambiguous. V lost 8 bases and J lost 5, with 13 bases in between. Germline-derived CDR1 and CDR2 are LGHDT and YNNKEL (reference sequence). This CDR3 contains 13 residues. CDR3 DNA sequence: TGTGCCAGCCGCTATGAAGAGGACAATGAGCAGTTCTTC. It is translated as CASRYEEDNEQFF.

This clone has a single count. The rearrangement uses TRBV9 and TRBJ2-5; 8 nucleotides line up with TRBD2. V was clipped by 5 bases and J by 1 base; unmatched bases: 7. CDR3 length: 15 residues. Germline CDR1 SGDLS, CDR2 YYNGEE. The chain's CDR3 is CASSPRGARQETQYF. CDR3 nucleotide sequence: TGTGCCAGCAGTCCGCGGGGGGCCCGCCAAGAGACCCAGTACTTC.

The genes are TRBV19 and TRBJ1-5, with 8 nucleotides matching TRBD1. The germline V gene encodes CDR1 LNHDA and CDR2 SQIVND (reference sequence). V gave up 7 bases and J gave up 0 bases; unmatched junction bases: 2. This CDR3 is 14 amino acids long. The CDR3 protein is CASKGTGSNQPQHF. In nucleotides, the CDR3 is TGTGCCAGTAAGGGGACAGGTAGCAATCAGCCCCAGCATTTT.

The rearrangement joins TRBV6-5 to TRBJ2-2, with D possibly TRBD1 on 5 matching bases. Trimming stripped 6 bases from V and 4 bases from J, with 15 bases between. Germline V lookup: CDR1 MNHEY, CDR2 SVGAGI. This CDR3 has 15 residues. The chain's CDR3 is CASRAGNRATGELFF. The CDR3 coding sequence is TGTGCCAGCAGGGCAGGGAATCGAGCCACCGGGGAGCTGTTTTTT.

This chain uses TRBV5-8 with TRBJ2-6, with no clear D. The germline gives CDR1 SGHTS, CDR2 YDEGEE. There are 16 residues in the CDR3. V lost 2 bases, J lost 0 bases, and 9 bases lay in between. This CDR3 is CASSFGQLSGANVLTF. CDR3 sequence (DNA): TGTGCCAGCAGCTTTGGGCAGCTCTCTGGGGCCAACGTCCTGACTTTC.

This clone was detected once. The chain combines TRBV7-9 with TRBJ1-2; TRBD1 is a possible D gene (6 bases). Trimming took off 5 bases at V and 3 bases at J, with 10 bases between the two ends. Germline V gene data show CDR1 as SEHNR and CDR2 as FQNEAQ (reference sequence). This CDR3 is built from 13 residues. Here the CDR3 reads CASSPGQYYGYTF. The CDR3, as DNA: TGTGCCAGCAGCCCAGGACAGTACTATGGCTACACCTTC.

V is TRBV5-1 and J is TRBJ2-2; TRBD2 agrees at 12 bases. Germline-derived CDR1 and CDR2 are SGHRS and YFSETQ. The junction had 2 bases not matched to a gene; V was cut back by 2 bases and J by 0 bases. The CDR3 runs to 17 residues. The CDR3 bases are TGCGCCAGCAGCTTTCTAGCGGGGGGGACGAACACCGGGGAGCTGTTTTTT. It encodes CASSFLAGGTNTGELFF.